One sample yielded the 25 T cell receptor beta chains listed below, sequenced in a study of T cells after yellow fever vaccination. TCRdb recomputed calls from the 5' RACE reads with MiXCR, one row per CDR3 protein. Here the sample spans around 350,000 distinct CDR3 sequences, roughly 6.2% being singletons. The source was PBMCs, collected 5 days after the yellow fever booster vaccination. The origin of the receptors is a man aged 30 to 39 who received the YFV17D yellow fever vaccine.

Many counts were recorded for this clonotype. J is TRBJ2-5 and V is TRBV20-1, with no clear D. This CDR3 region has 11 residues. The ends were cut back, 0 bases at V and 7 bases at J, with 6 bases in the middle. CDR1 is DFQATT and CDR2 is SNEGSKA in the germline V gene (reference sequence). The CDR3 loop reads CSARDGLTQYF. In nucleotides, the CDR3 is TGCAGTGCTAGAGACGGGCTGACCCAGTACTTC.

This clonotype showed up many times. J is TRBJ2-5 and V is TRBV27; D is possibly TRBD2 (6 bases). Looked up from germline, CDR1 is MNHEY and CDR2 is SMNVEV (reference sequence). The CDR3 covers 14 residues. V lost 5 bases, J lost 6 bases, and 16 bases lay in between. This CDR3 is CASSPLGGVKTQYF. The CDR3 DNA reads TGTGCCAGCAGTCCTCTCGGGGGAGTGAAGACCCAGTACTTC.

The J gene is TRBJ2-2, the V gene TRBV9; D might be TRBD2 (7 bases). V was trimmed by 0 bases and J by 6 bases, leaving 21 bases between them. Per the germline V gene, CDR1 is SGDLS and CDR2 is YYNGEE. This CDR3 has 18 residues. The CDR3 sequence: CASSVDAGEGVLSGELFF. The DNA of the CDR3 is TGTGCCAGCAGCGTAGATGCGGGAGAGGGGGTACTGTCCGGGGAGCTGTTTTTT.

This clonotype was found many times. The chain has TRBV25-1 and TRBJ2-7, with D perhaps TRBD2 (6 bases). The CDR3 is 12 residues long. The V gene lost 5 bases and the J gene lost 4 bases, with 9 bases spanning the gap. CDR1 and CDR2 from the germline V gene are MGHDK and SYGVNS. In nucleotides, the CDR3 is TGTGCCAGCAGTCCCCGGGGGTACGAGCAGTACTTC. Translation gives CASSPRGYEQYF.

A few counts support this clonotype. The genes are TRBV6-5 and TRBJ2-1; D remains ambiguous. Germline V gives CDR1 MNHEY, CDR2 SVGAGI. Trimming cost V 2 bases and J 2 bases, with 16 bases left between them. The length of the CDR3 is 17 residues. The CDR3 is CASSYTTRHRAYNEQFF. CDR3 DNA sequence: TGTGCCAGCAGTTACACCACCCGACATAGGGCCTACAATGAGCAGTTCTTC.

V and J are TRBV5-6 and TRBJ2-1; maybe TRBD2 (5 bases). Germline-derived CDR1 and CDR2 are SGHDT and YYEEEE. The length of the CDR3 is 13 residues. Trimming took off 5 bases at V and 9 bases at J, with 15 bases between the two ends. The CDR3 bases are TGTGCCAGCAGTCCAAGAGTCGGAGGTGAGCAGTTCTTC. Encoded protein: CASSPRVGGEQFF.

The V and J genes are TRBV6-4 and TRBJ1-6, with D hard to call. Germline values: CDR1 MRHNA, CDR2 SNTAGT. Trimming removed 3 bases from V and 7 bases from J, with 10 bases in between. The CDR3 has 14 amino acids. CDR3 amino acids: CASSDGPDNSPLHF. CDR3 DNA: TGTGCCAGCAGTGATGGACCGGACAATTCACCCCTCCACTTT.

This clonotype was seen repeatedly, ten times or more. The chain couples TRBV7-2 to TRBJ2-7; D may be TRBD1 (6 bases). This CDR3 is built from 13 residues. The germline V and J ends were trimmed by 5 bases and 6 bases, with 14 bases remaining between them. The V gene's germline CDR1 is SGHTA and CDR2 FQGNSA. The chain's CDR3 is CASSPTGLGEQYF. DNA of the CDR3: TGTGCCAGCAGCCCAACAGGGTTAGGCGAGCAGTACTTC.

This clonotype turned up a few times. J is TRBJ1-1 and V is TRBV6-6; no definite D call. The ends were cut back, 2 bases at V and 6 bases at J, with 10 bases in the middle. This CDR3 is 13 amino acids long. The V gene's germline CDR1 is MNHNY and CDR2 SVGAGI (reference sequence). The CDR3: CASSYTTAAEAFF. CDR3 nucleotides: TGTGCCAGCAGTTACACCACTGCCGCTGAAGCTTTCTTT.

CDR3 residues: CASSLSTSRRDEQYF. As DNA, the CDR3 is TGTGCCAGCAGCCTGTCGACTAGCAGGCGGGACGAGCAGTACTTC. The gene calls are TRBV12-3 or TRBV12-4 and TRBJ2-7; 7 nucleotides line up with TRBD2. The CDR3 has 15 residues. The V and J ends lost 6 bases and 5 bases, in that order; junction bases with no gene match: 13.

Ten or more counts support this clonotype. The V call is TRBV28, the J call TRBJ2-3, with 7 bases aligning to TRBD2. Germline CDR1 is MDHEN and CDR2 is SYDVKM. The CDR3 is made up of 14 amino acids. V gave up 6 bases and J gave up 4 bases; unmatched junction bases: 7. CDR3 amino acids: CASSLGGRADTQYF. The CDR3 region has the DNA TGTGCCAGCAGCCTCGGAGGGAGGGCAGATACGCAGTATTTT.

The chain carries TRBV6-1 and TRBJ2-7, with D perhaps matching TRBD1 or TRBD2 (6 bases each). The CDR3 extends over 13 amino acids. From germline, CDR1 is MNHNS and CDR2 SASEGT. Trimming took 10 bases from V and 2 from J, leaving 15 bases between them. The CDR3 DNA reads TGTGCCACGGCTGGGGGCGGGACCTACGAGCAGTACTTC. Amino acid sequence: CATAGGGTYEQYF.

This clonotype was found many times. The chain joins TRBV20-1 to TRBJ2-5; no reliable D call. Trimming removed 3 bases at V and 3 bases at J, with 5 bases between. Germline values: CDR1 DFQATT, CDR2 SNEGSKA (reference sequence). This CDR3 contains 11 residues. The CDR3 here is CSASFKETQYF. DNA of the CDR3: TGCAGTGCTAGTTTCAAAGAGACCCAGTACTTC.

The sample holds a few counts of this clonotype. The CDR3 nucleotides are TGCAGTGCTAGAATCCCGTATAGCAATCAGCCCCAGCATTTT. Protein sequence: CSARIPYSNQPQHF. V usage is TRBV20-1 and J usage is TRBJ1-5; no firm D call. Per germline, CDR1 DFQATT and CDR2 SNEGSKA (reference sequence). V was pared by 2 bases and J by 0 bases, with 8 bases between. The CDR3 is 14 residues long.

This clonotype was picked up a small number of times. The chain is built from TRBV20-1 and TRBJ2-2, with 8 bases that match TRBD1. CDR1 and CDR2 (germline): DFQATT, SNEGSKA (reference sequence). Trimming took 6 bases from V and 5 from J; bases not matched to a gene: 11. The CDR3 extends over 15 amino acids. The CDR3 reads CSAPLRGRETGELFF. Written as DNA, the CDR3 is TGCAGTGCACCGCTCAGGGGGCGTGAGACCGGGGAGCTGTTTTTT.

The J gene is TRBJ2-3, the V gene TRBV30; 7 bases agree with TRBD2. Per germline, CDR1 GTSNPN and CDR2 SVGIG (reference sequence). The V gene end was trimmed by 5 bases and the J gene end by 2 bases; junction bases not matched to a gene: 16. CDR3 length equals 17 residues. For the CDR3, the DNA is TGTGCCTGGGGTTTGATACGGAGGACTAGAGACACAGATACGCAGTATTTT. Its protein product is CAWGLIRRTRDTDTQYF.

Only a few counts were recorded for this clonotype. The chain combines TRBV19 with TRBJ1-1; D remains ambiguous. This CDR3 has 14 residues. From germline, CDR1 is LNHDA and CDR2 SQIVND (reference sequence). Trimming took 0 bases from V and 2 from J, leaving 7 bases between them. CDR3 sequence reads: CASSIEGTNTEAFF. CDR3 sequence (DNA): TGTGCCAGTAGTATAGAGGGAACCAACACTGAAGCTTTCTTT.

V and J are TRBV2 and TRBJ2-7; 10 bases agree with TRBD1. CDR1 and CDR2 (germline): SNHLY, FYNNEI. Trimming removed 3 bases from V and 0 bases from J; junction bases left unmatched: 8. This CDR3 comprises 17 residues. This CDR3 reads CASSEGWGQGNSYEQYF. CDR3 bases: TGTGCCAGCAGTGAGGGATGGGGACAGGGGAACTCCTACGAGCAGTACTTC.

The rearrangement uses TRBV6-5 and TRBJ2-1, with unresolved D. This CDR3 has 15 amino acids. Per germline, CDR1 MNHEY and CDR2 SVGAGI. V shed 2 bases and J shed 1 base, with 9 bases lying between them. CDR3 bases: TGTGCCAGCAGTTACGGCCAGGCGTCCTACAATGAGCAGTTCTTC. It codes for CASSYGQASYNEQFF.

The V gene is TRBV11-1, the J gene TRBJ2-7, with 14 positions matching TRBD2. V trimming: 5 bases; J trimming: 2 bases; junction bases outside the gene matches: 14. Germline loops: CDR1 SGHAT, CDR2 FQDESV (reference sequence). The CDR3 loop spans 19 amino acids. Here the CDR3 DNA reads TGTGCCAGCAGCCGCTTCCCCCCGGGACTAGCGGGAGACGCCTACGAGCAGTACTTC. Its protein product is CASSRFPPGLAGDAYEQYF. The variable domain in full, completed from reference TRBV11-1 and TRBJ2-7, reads EAEVAQSPRYKITEKSQAVAFWCDPISGHATLYWYRQILGQGPELLVQFQDESVVDDSQLPKDRFSAERLKGVDSTLKIQPAELGDSAMYLCASSRFPPGLAGDAYEQYFGPGTRLTVT.

This clonotype has just a few counts. The chain recombines TRBV6-5 with TRBJ2-7; D possibly corresponds to TRBD2 (7 bases). V was pared by 5 bases and J by 7 bases, with 18 bases between. Germline CDR1 is MNHEY and CDR2 is SVGAGI. The CDR3 loop spans 14 amino acids. CDR3 bases: TGTGCCAGCAGTCCAACGGGGGGCCCTAGGGAGCAGTACTTC. This translates into CASSPTGGPREQYF.

This clonotype was found many times. Written as DNA, the CDR3 is TGTGCCAGCAGCCCTCGGACAGGGCGGACCTACGAGCAGTACTTC. Translated: CASSPRTGRTYEQYF. The chain is built from TRBV12-3 or TRBV12-4 and TRBJ2-7, with 8 positions matching TRBD1. Unmatched junction bases numbered 9, after V lost 6 bases and J lost 2 bases. There are 15 residues in the CDR3.

The sample holds a few counts of this clonotype. This chain uses TRBV6-6 with TRBJ1-5; TRBD1 might be the D (5 bases). The CDR3 sequence is 12 residues long. V lost 6 bases and J lost 3, with 6 bases in between. Germline values: CDR1 MNHNY, CDR2 SVGAGI (reference sequence). Here the CDR3 reads CASRQDNQPQHF. DNA of the CDR3: TGTGCCAGCAGACAGGACAATCAGCCCCAGCATTTT.

This chain connects TRBV28 to TRBJ1-4; no firm D call. Trimming took 8 bases from V and 0 from J, leaving 4 bases between them. The CDR3 has 12 amino acids. Per germline, CDR1 MDHEN and CDR2 SYDVKM. CDR3 bases: TGTGCCAGCGAAACAACTAATGAAAAACTGTTTTTT. Amino acid sequence: CASETTNEKLFF. The full variable domain, rest sourced from reference TRBV28 and TRBJ1-4, is DVKVTQSSRYLVKRTGEKVFLECVQDMDHENMFWYRQDPGLGLRLIYFSYDVKMKEKGDIPEGYSVSREKKERFSLILESASTNQTSMYLCASETTNEKLFFGSGTQLSVL.

This clonotype was counted only a few times. This chain connects TRBV6-1 to TRBJ2-1; TRBD2 agrees at 9 bases. This CDR3 has 15 residues. Germline CDR1 and CDR2: MNHNS and SASEGT. The junction had 12 bases not matched to a gene; V was cut back by 8 bases and J by 7 bases. The CDR3 reads CASSLRTSVVNEQFF. In DNA, the CDR3 is TGTGCCAGCTCCCTAAGGACTAGCGTGGTGAATGAGCAGTTCTTC.